The next 14 T cell receptor beta chains were all read from a single sample in a study of T cells after posttransplantation cyclophosphamide. Busulfan-fludarabine conditioning, marrow transplant, and cyclophosphamide on days +3 and +4 were administered. The protocol was immunoSEQ multiplex PCR, while the TCRdb copy is restricted to in-frame clones and leaves out a portion. The data contain several thousand clones, about two thirds of them singletons. This specimen was PBMCs, taken 362 days after allogeneic stem cell transplant with posttransplant cyclophosphamide. These receptor sequences come from a male patient between 60 and 69 years old who received an allogeneic stem cell transplant from an unrelated donor, was CMV-positive, and had acute GVHD only. Some T cells here may be from the graft donor.

In its sample, this clone was seen once. The chain couples TRBV4-3 to TRBJ2-7, with 8 bases aligning to TRBD1. Germline CDR1 and CDR2: LGHNA and YSLEER. The length of the CDR3 is 16 residues. The V and J ends lost 1 base and 6 bases, in that order; junction bases with no gene match: 11. The CDR3 spells CASSQGRTGPSGEQYF. For the CDR3, the DNA is TGCGCCAGCAGCCAAGGAAGGACAGGGCCCTCTGGCGAGCAGTACTTC.

With respect to this clone: One end of the junction does not line up with germline, which may come from a read error. The gene calls are TRBV5-4 and TRBJ1-2; D perhaps matches TRBD1 (6 bases). Germline V gene lookup returns CDR1 SGHNT and CDR2 YYREEE (reference sequence). The CDR3 runs 14 residues. CDR3 sequence reads: CASSQDTGNYGYTF. The CDR3 DNA reads TGCGCCAGCAGCCAAGATACAGGGAACTATGGCTACACCTTC.

The gene calls are TRBV10-3 and TRBJ2-3; TRBD2 matches 13 bases. This CDR3 has 16 amino acids. The germline V gene has CDR1 ENHRY and CDR2 SYGVKD. After removal of 5 bases from V and 2 bases from J, the junction contained 4 bases not matched to a gene. CDR3: CAISKLAGGTTDTQYF. CDR3 sequence (DNA): TGTGCCATCAGTAAACTAGCGGGGGGGACCACAGATACGCAGTATTTT.

V usage is TRBV30 and J usage is TRBJ2-5; 7 positions agree with TRBD2. CDR1 is GTSNPN and CDR2 is SVGIG in the germline V gene (reference sequence). CDR3 length equals 15 residues. With 0 bases clipped from V and 2 bases from J, the junction kept 6 bases outside the gene matches. The CDR3 DNA reads TGTGCCTGGAGTGTAGGAGGGACTACGCAAGAGACCCAGTACTTC. Its protein product is CAWSVGGTTQETQYF. The entire variable domain, with the rest obtained from reference TRBV30 and TRBJ2-5, is as follows: SQTIHQWPATLVQPVGSPLSLECTVEGTSNPNLYWYRQAAGRGLQLLFYSVGIGQISSEVPQNLSASRPQDRQFILSSKKLLLSDSGFYLCAWSVGGTTQETQYFGPGTRLLVL.

This chain uses TRBV7-2 with TRBJ1-3; D call uncertain. Trimming pared 4 bases from V and 0 bases from J, leaving 10 bases between. The CDR3 has 15 amino acids. Germline CDR1 is SGHTA and CDR2 is FQGNSA. The CDR3 protein is CASSSRRSSGNTIYF. For the CDR3, the DNA is TGTGCCAGCAGCTCGCGACGGAGCTCTGGAAACACCATATATTTT.

The chain uses TRBV5-4 and TRBJ2-3; 7 bases agree with TRBD2. The CDR3 extends over 16 amino acids. CDR1 is SGHNT and CDR2 is YYREEE in the germline V gene (reference sequence). Unmatched junction bases numbered 9, after V lost 4 bases and J lost 1 base. The CDR3 loop reads CASSVRLASGTDTQYF. The CDR3, as DNA: TGTGCCAGCAGCGTGAGACTAGCATCAGGCACAGATACGCAGTATTTT.

The chain employs TRBV7-3 and TRBJ2-1, with no clear D. Deletions cut 5 bases from V and 6 bases from J, with 20 bases between. The CDR3 runs to 16 residues. Germline CDR1 SGHTA, CDR2 FQGTGA. This CDR3 reads CASSPGGAASLNEQFF. The CDR3 coding sequence is TGTGCCAGCAGCCCCGGCGGAGCAGCATCCCTCAATGAGCAGTTCTTC.

This chain links TRBV23-1 with TRBJ2-2, with D tentatively TRBD2 (7 bases). TRBV23-1 is sorted into the ORF group, with uncertain function. The V end was cut by 5 bases, the J end by 6 bases, with 16 bases between. CDR3 length equals 15 residues. CDR3 nucleotide sequence: TGCGCCAGCAGTTGGCGGGGGCACCGGGCCGGGGAGCTGTTTTTT. Amino acid sequence: CASSWRGHRAGELFF.

V and J are TRBV7-2 and TRBJ2-5, with D tentatively TRBD1 (5 bases). The germline V gene has CDR1 SGHTA and CDR2 FQGNSA. This CDR3 comprises 14 residues. Trimming pared 2 bases from V and 5 bases from J, leaving 12 bases between. Here the CDR3 DNA reads TGTGCCAGCAGCTTAATGGGGCTAAGGGAGACCCAGTACTTC. Its protein product is CASSLMGLRETQYF.

With respect to this clone: The junction departs from the called germline gene at one end, perhaps through a read error. The chain carries TRBV28 and TRBJ1-1, with 11 bases fitting TRBD1. The V gene's germline CDR1 is MDHEN and CDR2 SYDVKM. This CDR3 is built from 13 residues. This CDR3 is CANSLAGDRGAFF. The DNA for the CDR3 is TGTGCCAACAGTTTAGCCGGGGACAGGGGGGCTTTCTTT.

The V gene is TRBV28, the J gene TRBJ1-3; 12 nucleotides match TRBD1. The length of the CDR3 is 16 residues. CDR1 and CDR2 from the germline V gene are MDHEN and SYDVKM. V shed 8 bases, J shed 4 bases, and the junction held 9 bases outside the gene matches. CDR3 DNA sequence: TGTGCCAGCGCCTCCGGGACAGGGGGCGCCGGAAACACCATATATTTT. The encoded protein is CASASGTGGAGNTIYF. Looking up the rest from reference TRBV28 and TRBJ1-3 gives the full variable domain: DVKVTQSSRYLVKRTGEKVFLECVQDMDHENMFWYRQDPGLGLRLIYFSYDVKMKEKGDIPEGYSVSREKKERFSLILESASTNQTSMYLCASASGTGGAGNTIYFGEGSWLTVV.

The chain has TRBV27 and TRBJ2-5; D remains ambiguous. The germline V and J ends were trimmed by 7 bases and 8 bases, with 17 bases remaining between them. Germline V lookup: CDR1 MNHEY, CDR2 SMNVEV (reference sequence). The CDR3 sequence is 13 residues long. In DNA form, the CDR3 reads TGTGCCAGCACCTCGGGTCAGCCAAAAACCCAGTACTTC. Amino acids: CASTSGQPKTQYF.

This clone was recorded a few times. The rearrangement uses TRBV14 and TRBJ2-7; D not certain. The CDR3 runs 16 residues. V was pared by 1 base and J by 4 bases, with 17 bases between. Germline CDR1 is SGHDN and CDR2 is FVKESK. CDR3 protein: CASSQGQADQFYEQYF. The DNA for the CDR3 is TGTGCCAGCAGCCAAGGGCAGGCAGACCAGTTTTACGAGCAGTACTTC.

This sequence joins TRBV5-1 and TRBJ1-4, with no clear D. Per the germline V gene, CDR1 is SGHRS and CDR2 is YFSETQ. This CDR3 contains 14 residues. The V gene lost 4 bases and the J gene lost 7 bases, with 14 bases spanning the gap. In nucleotides, the CDR3 is TGCGCCAGCAGCCTGGGATCTGGGCCTGAAAAACTGTTTTTT. This sequence encodes CASSLGSGPEKLFF. The variable domain in full, with the rest retrieved from reference TRBV5-1 and TRBJ1-4, is KAGVTQTPRYLIKTRGQQVTLSCSPISGHRSVSWYQQTPGQGLQFLFEYFSETQRNKGNFPGRFSGRQFSNSRSEMNVSTLELGDSALYLCASSLGSGPEKLFFGSGTQLSVL.